This is a list of T cell receptor beta chains from one sample in a study of cytomegalovirus exposure and HLA in healthy donors. Data came from immunoSEQ multiplex PCR; TCRdb stores just in-frame clones and leaves some out. The sample lists some 150,000 clones; around 80% were seen once. Sequencing was carried out using PBMCs. These receptors originate from a woman in her 40s in good health and CMV-seronegative. Both conserved end residues are part of each CDR3. The order of the fields is D gene, clone size, V gene, J gene, CDR3 DNA, CDR3 protein. The D gene is left open where the match is weak. Not all rows give a size; the values are once, few, many and, for expanded clones, a class.

TRBD2,-,TRBV28,TRBJ2-7,TGTGCCAGCAGTTCGGGACTAGCGGGAGAACCTCTCGAGCAGTACTTC,CASSSGLAGEPLEQYF
-,once,TRBV27,TRBJ1-2,TGTGCCAGCAGTTTAAGCGGCTATGGCTACACCTTC,CASSLSGYGYTF
-,-,TRBV21-1,TRBJ1-6,TGTGCCAGCAGCAAAGACAGGGGGGGTTCACCCCTCCACTTT,CASSKDRGGSPLHF
TRBD2,-,TRBV18,TRBJ2-3,TGTGCCAGCTCCCCGGTCGGCGGGAGTACAGATACGCAGTATTTT,CASSPVGGSTDTQYF
TRBD2,-,TRBV28,TRBJ2-1,TGTGCCAGCAGTTTCCCCAGCCTCGGACTAGCGGGAGGGAATGAGCAGTTCTTC,CASSFPSLGLAGGNEQFF
TRBD1,-,TRBV4-3,TRBJ2-7,TGCGCCAGCAGCCAAGATAGGGACAGGGTTTTCTACGAGCAGTACTTC,CASSQDRDRVFYEQYF
TRBD2,once,TRBV28,TRBJ2-1,TGTGCCAGCAGTTTAGAACTAGCGGGGAGGATCAATGAGCAGTTCTTC,CASSLELAGRINEQFF
TRBD1,-,TRBV2,TRBJ2-7,TGTGCCAGCAGACGACAGGGGGCGGCCTACGAGCAGTACTTC,CASRRQGAAYEQYF
TRBD1,-,TRBV23-1,TRBJ2-7,TGCGCCAGCAGTCAAGGCCGACGGGACAGGGGATTTTTCTGCGAGCAGTACTTC,CASSQGRRDRGFFCEQYF
TRBD2,-,TRBV9,TRBJ2-3,TGTGCCAGCAGCGTGACCTATGGCGGGAGGGCCGGGGGCACAGATACGCAGTATTTT,CASSVTYGGRAGGTDTQYF
TRBD2,-,TRBV28,TRBJ2-7,TGTGCCAGCAGCCTAAGGGGCGGGAGAGTTTTCTCCTACGAGCAGTACTTC,CASSLRGGRVFSYEQYF
TRBD1,once,TRBV28,TRBJ2-2,TGTGCCAGCAGTTTCGGTGACAGGGGGCCCGGGGAGCTGTTTTTT,CASSFGDRGPGELFF
TRBD2,-,TRBV30,TRBJ2-1,TGTGCCTGGAGTGTAGAGACTAGCGGCCGGAGCTCCTACAATGAGCAGTTCTTC,CAWSVETSGRSSYNEQFF
-,-,TRBV9,TRBJ1-3,TGTGCCAGCAGCGTATGGAGCTCTGGAAACACCATATATTTT,CASSVWSSGNTIYF
-,-,TRBV5-4,TRBJ1-3,TGTGCCAGCAGCCCAAACTCTGGAAACACCATATATTTT,CASSPNSGNTIYF
TRBD1,-,TRBV20-1,TRBJ2-1,TGCAGTGGAGGGGGCGGATTGCAGTTCTTC,CSGGGGLQFF
TRBD1,few,TRBV7-9,TRBJ1-1,TGTGCCAGCAGCTCTACAGGGGAGGACACTGAAGCTTTCTTT,CASSSTGEDTEAFF
TRBD1,many,TRBV4-1,TRBJ1-1,TGCGCCAGCAGCCAAGCACACAGGGGTCTTTACACTGAAGCTTTCTTT,CASSQAHRGLYTEAFF
TRBD2,once,TRBV7-9,TRBJ2-5,TGTGCCAGCACCGCCTCCGGGAGGTTTTGGGAGACCCAGTACTTC,CASTASGRFWETQYF
-,few,TRBV9,TRBJ1-5,TGTGCCAGCAGCCCACGAGGGGCGGGGACGGATCAGCCCCAGCATTTT,CASSPRGAGTDQPQHF
-,-,TRBV9,TRBJ2-1,TGTGCCAGCAGCGTAGATCACTACAATGAGCAGTTCTTC,CASSVDHYNEQFF
TRBD1,-,TRBV9,TRBJ1-6,TGTGCCAGCAGCGCCTCGACAGGGGATAATTCACCCCTCCACTTT,CASSASTGDNSPLHF
-,-,TRBV5-5,TRBJ2-7,TGTGCCAGCAGCTTGGCCATTATTAGCCAGCGATCGAACTACGAGCAGTACTTC,CASSLAIISQRSNYEQYF
-,-,TRBV6-4,TRBJ2-2,TGTGCCAGCAGTGGGTCCCCGGGCACCGGGGAGCTGTTTTTT,CASSGSPGTGELFF
-,once,TRBV11-2,TRBJ2-7,TGTGCCAGCAGCCCAAACGGTCCGGGCGAGCAGTACTTC,CASSPNGPGEQYF
-,-,TRBV5-1,TRBJ2-7,TGCGCCAGCAGCTTGTTAAACGAACTAGGCGAGCAGTACTTC,CASSLLNELGEQYF
-,-,TRBV7-3,TRBJ1-1,TGTGCCAGCAGCTGGCGGGGCCCTCCGGGGGGGCGCACTGAAGCTTTCTTT,CASSWRGPPGGRTEAFF
TRBD1,once,TRBV4-3,TRBJ1-5,TGCGCCAGCAGCCAAGACACGGCAGGGGGCTGGGAGCCCCAGCATTTT,CASSQDTAGGWEPQHF
TRBD1,few,TRBV28,TRBJ2-3,TGTGCCAGCAGTCCTTCGGGACAGGGAACAGATACGCAGTATTTT,CASSPSGQGTDTQYF
TRBD1,-,TRBV7-9,TRBJ2-1,TGTGCCAGCAGCGTGAACAGGGGCCGGAGGTTCGATGAGCAGTTCTTC,CASSVNRGRRFDEQFF
TRBD1,-,TRBV5-4,TRBJ2-1,TGTGCCAGCAGCTTGAGGACAGGAAACAATGAGCAGTTCTTC,CASSLRTGNNEQFF
-,-,TRBV5-4,TRBJ2-3,TGTGCCAGCAGCTTGGGCGACGGGGATACGCAGTATTTT,CASSLGDGDTQYF
TRBD1,-,TRBV2,TRBJ1-2,TGTGCCAGCAGTGAAGCTAGGGGGCGCGATGGCTACACCTTC,CASSEARGRDGYTF
-,once,TRBV5-6,TRBJ1-2,TGTGCCAGCAGCTTCCCCCTTGTAAACTATGGCTACACCTTC,CASSFPLVNYGYTF
TRBD1,-,TRBV10-3,TRBJ1-5,TGTGCCATCAGTGAGTCGATGGGACAGGGTATGCAGCCCCAGCATTTT,CAISESMGQGMQPQHF
-,-,TRBV7-9,TRBJ2-1,TGTGCCAGCAGCCCGTTGACGGGAGATTACAATGAGCAGTTCTTC,CASSPLTGDYNEQFF
-,-,TRBV5-6,TRBJ1-1,TGTGCCAGCAGCTTACAGGTTAGACTGAACACTGAAGCTTTCTTT,CASSLQVRLNTEAFF
TRBD1,-,TRBV2,TRBJ2-7,TGTGCCAGCAGAAACAGGGGCACCTACGAGCAGTACTTC,CASRNRGTYEQYF
-,-,TRBV5-6,TRBJ1-5,TGTGCCAGCAGCGGGGGGGCCGCCTATCAGCCCCAGCATTTT,CASSGGAAYQPQHF
TRBD2,-,TRBV4-2,TRBJ2-3,TGTGCCAGCAGCCAAGATGCGGGGGGCCCTAGCACAGATACGCAGTATTTT,CASSQDAGGPSTDTQYF
TRBD2,-,TRBV19,TRBJ2-1,TGTGCCAGTAGTATTACTAGCGGGAGGGCCTCCTACAATGAGCAGTTCTTC,CASSITSGRASYNEQFF
-,-,TRBV28,TRBJ2-7,TGTGCCAGCAGTTTATTTCCCCCGGTCTCAGGATACTCCTACGAGCAGTACTTC,CASSLFPPVSGYSYEQYF
TRBD1,-,TRBV13,TRBJ1-6,TGTGCCAGCAGCTCAGGGACAGCGGGCAATTCACCCCTCCACTTT,CASSSGTAGNSPLHF
TRBD2,-,TRBV27,TRBJ2-1,TGTGCCAGCAGTTTAACTAGCGGCTCCTACAATGAGCAGTTCTTC,CASSLTSGSYNEQFF
-,-,TRBV9,TRBJ1-2,TGTGCCAGCAGCGCATTTCAACAGGGCGGCTATGGCTACACCTTC,CASSAFQQGGYGYTF
-,-,TRBV2,TRBJ1-5,TGTGCCAGCAATAGGGGCCCTCAAGCCCAGCATTTT,CASNRGPQAQHF
TRBD1,-,TRBV28,TRBJ1-2,TGTGCCAGCAGTTTGGAGGGACAGGGGTACTATGGCTACACCTTC,CASSLEGQGYYGYTF
-,once,TRBV7-2,TRBJ2-1,TGTGCCAGCAGCTTAGATCAGGGCTCCTACAATGAGCAGTTCTTC,CASSLDQGSYNEQFF
-,-,TRBV5-1,TRBJ1-5,TGCGCCAGCAGCTTGTTTCAGAATCAGCCCCAGCATTTT,CASSLFQNQPQHF
-,-,TRBV7-9,TRBJ1-2,TGTGCCAGCAGCTTACCCTCAGGGAACTATGGCTACACCTTC,CASSLPSGNYGYTF
-,-,TRBV28,TRBJ2-7,TGTGCCAGCAGTCACTACGAGCAGTACTTC,CASSHYEQYF